This T cell receptor (beta chain) was identified in a study of blood T cell repertoires in COVID-19. On the study more broadly: Whether acute or convalescent, the COVID-19 samples came from the United States, Italy and Spain.

Germline-derived CDR1 and CDR2 are KGHDR and SFDVKD. The CDR3 sequence is 16 residues long. J gave up 6 bases and V 4 bases, and 9 bases lay outside the gene matches. TCRdb keeps only in-frame clones here, not all; method: immunoSEQ multiplex PCR. The table lists around 140,000 clones, roughly 80% of them singletons. V and J are TRBV24-1 and TRBJ1-5; TRBD1 agrees at 9 bases. Sequencing input: peripheral blood. The receptor was derived from a man aged 55 to 69 with acute or convalescent COVID-19. The DNA of the CDR3 is TGTGCCACCAGTGAAACCGGACAGGGGTTGAGTCAGCCCCAGCATTTT. Its protein product is CATSETGQGLSQPQHF.